These 14 T cell receptor beta chains came from one sample sequenced in a study of beta chain features in type 1 diabetes. Reverse transcribing all isolated RNA meant expressed TCRB transcripts were sequenced. Clones were sequenced by immunoSEQ multiplex PCR, and TCRdb holds only the in-frame ones, with some missing. The sample has about 930,000 clones, about a sixth seen once; the top ten hold 0.023%. The sequenced material came from naive CD4+ T cells from blood. These receptors were collected from a woman in her late teens or twenties in good health.

This clone was detected a few times. The CDR3 nucleotides are TGTGCCAGCACCTGGCACACTGAAGCTTTCTTT. Translation gives CASTWHTEAFF. The genes are TRBV28 and TRBJ1-1; D is ambiguous. The V end was cut by 7 bases, the J end by 3 bases, with 6 bases between. The germline V gene encodes CDR1 MDHEN and CDR2 SYDVKM. The CDR3 spans 11 residues.

This rearrangement joins TRBV18 to TRBJ1-5; D ambiguous. Trimming shortened V by 8 bases and J by 4 bases, and 9 bases separated the two germline ends. Germline-derived CDR1 and CDR2 are KGHSH and LQKENI. The CDR3 extends over 12 amino acids. The CDR3 spells CASNTLNQPQHF. CDR3 DNA: TGTGCCAGCAACACGTTAAATCAGCCCCAGCATTTT.

In its sample, this clone was seen a few times. Other DNA variants within this sample encode the same CDR3. The rearrangement joins TRBV14 to TRBJ2-5; the D is unclear. From germline, CDR1 is SGHDN and CDR2 FVKESK. Between the trimmed V and J ends, which lost 2 bases and 5 bases, there was a span of 3 bases. The CDR3 length is 11 residues. CDR3 amino acids: CASSQWETQYF. The CDR3, as DNA: TGTGCCAGCAGCCAATGGGAGACCCAGTACTTC.

This rearrangement joins TRBV7-6 to TRBJ1-2; 10 bases are a match to TRBD1. There are 15 residues in the CDR3. With 0 bases clipped from V and 8 bases from J, the junction kept 6 bases outside the gene matches. Germline loops: CDR1 SGHVS, CDR2 FNYEAQ. DNA of the CDR3: TGTGCCAGCAGCTTAGCTGGGACAGGGGAGGGCGGCTACACCTTC. It specifies CASSLAGTGEGGYTF.

V is TRBV2 and J is TRBJ2-7, with D tentatively TRBD1 (5 bases). Germline CDR1 and CDR2: SNHLY and FYNNEI. The CDR3 contains 14 residues. The germline V and J ends were trimmed by 7 bases and 0 bases, with 13 bases remaining between them. The CDR3 here is CASIRTLSSYEQYF. DNA of the CDR3: TGTGCCAGCATAAGGACACTTAGCTCCTACGAGCAGTACTTC.

The gene calls are TRBV4-1 and TRBJ1-5; D unclear. In germline, CDR1 is MGHRA, CDR2 YSYEKL. The germline V and J ends were trimmed by 1 base and 2 bases, with 15 bases remaining between them. The CDR3 sequence is 17 residues long. Here the CDR3 reads CASSQAYGVSGNQPQHF. The CDR3 region has the DNA TGCGCCAGCAGCCAAGCTTATGGGGTTTCGGGCAATCAGCCCCAGCATTTT.

This clone was observed a few times. The CDR3 bases are TGTGCCGAGGGGGGGCCAACTAGCTCCTACGAGCAGTACTTC. Its protein is CAEGGPTSSYEQYF. This chain connects TRBV7-2 to TRBJ2-7; possibly TRBD2 for D (7 bases). Per germline, CDR1 SGHTA and CDR2 FQGNSA. The CDR3 extends over 14 amino acids. Trimming took 11 bases from V and 0 from J, leaving 17 bases between them. The variable domain in full, with the rest retrieved from reference TRBV7-2 and TRBJ2-7, is GAGVSQSPSNKVTEKGKDVELRCDPISGHTALYWYRQSLGQGLEFLIYFQGNSAPDKSGLPSDRFSAERTGGSVSTLTIQRTQQEDSAVYLCAEGGPTSSYEQYFGPGTRLTVT.

This chain connects TRBV6-5 to TRBJ2-3; D call uncertain. Germline V gives CDR1 MNHEY, CDR2 SVGAGI. The ends were cut back, 4 bases at V and 6 bases at J, with 14 bases in the middle. The CDR3 runs 14 residues. CDR3 DNA sequence: TGTGCCAGCAGTTTACAGCTCCCGGGTGATACGCAGTATTTT. It translates to CASSLQLPGDTQYF.

This clone was seen a few times. V gene TRBV27 combines with J gene TRBJ2-7; D could derive from TRBD1 or TRBD2 (6 bases each). CDR1 is MNHEY, CDR2 SMNVEV, per germline (reference sequence). CDR3 length: 14 residues. Trimming stripped 6 bases from V and 4 bases from J, with 16 bases between. CDR3 in DNA: TGTGCCAGCAGAAAGGGGGGTGGGTCTTACGAGCAGTACTTC. It encodes CASRKGGGSYEQYF.

The genes are TRBV19 and TRBJ2-5; 9 bases map to TRBD1. Germline V gene sequence: CDR1 LNHDA, CDR2 SQIVND (reference sequence). The CDR3 runs to 12 residues. V shed 5 bases, J shed 13 bases, and the junction held 8 bases outside the gene matches. The CDR3 DNA is TGTGCCAGTAGTCCCAGGGGGGACAGGGTGTACTTC. Encoded protein: CASSPRGDRVYF.

The table lists this clone with a few counts. This chain uses TRBV9 with TRBJ2-4, with 8 bases aligning to TRBD2. This CDR3 is 14 amino acids long. The germline gives CDR1 SGDLS, CDR2 YYNGEE. The V gene end was trimmed by 0 bases and the J gene end by 9 bases; junction bases not matched to a gene: 5. CDR3 in amino acids: CASSVGREGFIQYF. The CDR3 DNA follows: TGTGCCAGCAGCGTAGGCCGGGAGGGCTTCATTCAGTACTTC.

The rearrangement uses TRBV11-2 and TRBJ2-5; D may correspond to TRBD1 or TRBD2 (5 bases each). Per the germline V gene, CDR1 is SGHAT and CDR2 is FQNNGV. V lost 5 bases and J lost 3, with 13 bases in between. The length of the CDR3 is 14 residues. The CDR3 loop reads CASSPPWGKETQYF. The CDR3 coding sequence is TGTGCCAGCAGCCCACCGTGGGGGAAAGAGACCCAGTACTTC.

The chain employs TRBV28 and TRBJ1-2; D might be TRBD1 (6 bases). The CDR3 is 15 amino acids. Trimming stripped 6 bases from V and 8 bases from J, with 22 bases between. Germline CDR1 is MDHEN and CDR2 is SYDVKM. This CDR3 reads CASSKSVSGVGGYTF. In nucleotides, the CDR3 is TGTGCCAGCAGCAAATCGGTGTCAGGGGTCGGAGGCTACACCTTC.

This clone turned up a few times. Other DNA sequences in this specimen translate into the identical CDR3. V is TRBV28 and J is TRBJ2-7, with D uncertain. V was clipped by 1 base and J by 4 bases, with 5 bases between them. The V gene's germline CDR1 is MDHEN and CDR2 SYDVKM. This CDR3 is 12 amino acids long. The CDR3 region has the DNA TGTGCCAGCAGTTTATCAGGTTACGAGCAGTACTTC. It encodes CASSLSGYEQYF.